Reported below is one T cell receptor beta chain. The antigen remains undetermined. Possible read error: a much larger clone is one base away. This CDR3 comprises 13 residues. The sample belongs to a study of tumor-infiltrating lymphocytes in primary liver carcinoma. Blood RNA was derived from unsorted whole blood, and germline DNA was extracted too. A constant-region primer served to make TCR beta cDNA from 500 to 550 ng total RNA. ARM-PCR, slightly modified, supplied the TCR beta libraries through three nested multiplex PCR rounds. TRBV1-TRBV30 forward primers paired with a C-beta reverse primer were used in the first two PCR rounds, which ran roughly 9 cycles each. TCRdb passed the multiplex PCR reads through MiXCR, listing each CDR3 protein once. The sample holds fewer than 400,000 distinct CDR3 sequences; 65% are singletons and the top ten take roughly 9%. Findings and limits, study-wide: Owing to bulk unsorted samples, no comparison was made between CD4+ and CD8+ repertoires. Top-250-clone fractions were significantly higher in tumors than in blood (p = 0.039).

The TCR comes from a man aged 35-49 years with primary liver carcinoma and hepatitis B virus infection. The V gene is TRBV12-3 or TRBV12-4, the J gene TRBJ2-7, with D perhaps being TRBD1 or TRBD2 (5 bases each). What was sequenced was peripheral blood. The CDR3 is CASCLARGYEQYF. CDR3 nucleotide sequence: TGTGCCAGCTGTTTAGCGAGGGGCTACGAGCAGTACTTC.